The 10 T cell receptor beta chains in this list originate from one sample, sequenced in a study of Ad26.COV2.S vaccination and SARS-CoV-2 variants. Method: immunoSEQ multiplex PCR; TCRdb's copy keeps in-frame clones and lacks some. The table lists some 420,000 clones, around 89% of them singletons. As to treatment: around 19 received Ad26.COV2.S at low or high dose, single or two shots; roughly five received placebo; per-sample allocation not given. Material that was analyzed had been drawn on day 63 after the first vaccine or placebo injection. The sequencing used peripheral blood, collected in a trial of Ad26.COV2.S vaccine versus placebo. These receptors came from a person aged 18 to 65 who received the Ad26.COV2.S COVID-19 vaccine or a placebo.

The V call is TRBV11-2, the J call TRBJ1-4; no clear D. CDR1 and CDR2 (germline): SGHAT, FQNNGV. This CDR3 has 15 amino acids. The V end was cut by 3 bases, the J end by 7 bases, with 15 bases between. For the CDR3, the DNA is TGTGCCAGCAGCTTGGGTATGGCGAGGGCTGAAAAACTGTTTTTT. This sequence encodes CASSLGMARAEKLFF.

V is TRBV28 and J is TRBJ2-3, with D possibly matching TRBD2 (6 bases). Per germline, CDR1 MDHEN and CDR2 SYDVKM. CDR3 length: 14 residues. V lost 6 bases and J lost 2, with 12 bases in between. The CDR3 protein is CASSLTRSTDTQYF. In DNA form, the CDR3 reads TGTGCCAGCAGCCTGACTAGATCCACAGATACGCAGTATTTT.

The chain joins TRBV6-2 or TRBV6-3 to TRBJ2-3, with D unresolved. Germline V CDR1 and CDR2: MNHEY, SVGEGT. The CDR3 has 17 residues. V was clipped by 2 bases and J by 2 bases, with 17 bases between them. The CDR3 DNA reads TGTGCCAGCAGTTACCCAGACACCTTAAATCTCACAGATACGCAGTATTTT. It translates to CASSYPDTLNLTDTQYF.

This chain uses TRBV2 with TRBJ2-1; 9 bases map to TRBD1. CDR1 and CDR2 (germline): SNHLY, FYNNEI. The V segment lost 9 bases and the J segment 7 bases; nucleotides outside the gene matches: 10. The CDR3 runs 14 residues. The CDR3 coding sequence is TGTGCCAGAAGATCCGGGACAGGGACGAATGAGCAGTTCTTC. Translated: CARRSGTGTNEQFF. Using reference TRBV2 and TRBJ2-1 for the parts outside the CDR3, the full variable domain is EPEVTQTPSHQVTQMGQEVILRCVPISNHLYFYWYRQILGQKVEFLVSFYNNEISEKSEIFDDQFSVERPDGSNFTLKIRSTKLEDSAMYFCARRSGTGTNEQFFGPGTRLTVL.

The rearrangement joins TRBV5-4 to TRBJ1-4; D perhaps matches TRBD1 (6 bases). This CDR3 has 14 residues. Germline V gives CDR1 SGHNT, CDR2 YYREEE (reference sequence). V was cut by 4 bases and J by 4 bases, with 11 bases left in between. CDR3: CASSNRAFNEKLFF. Written as DNA, the CDR3 is TGTGCCAGCAGCAACAGGGCGTTTAATGAAAAACTGTTTTTT.

This chain connects TRBV15 to TRBJ2-1; 8 bases are shared with TRBD2. Germline V gene lookup returns CDR1 LNHNV and CDR2 YYDKDF (reference sequence). CDR3 size: 17 residues. Trimming removed 1 base from V and 8 bases from J; junction bases left unmatched: 13. The DNA of the CDR3 is TGTGCCACCAGCAGAGGTCGGACGGGGGGGCCTGTGGATGAGCAGTTCTTC. Translating gives CATSRGRTGGPVDEQFF.

The J gene is TRBJ2-1, the V gene TRBV19; 8 bases are shared with TRBD2. Per the germline V gene, CDR1 is LNHDA and CDR2 is SQIVND (reference sequence). This CDR3 is 16 amino acids long. The V and J ends lost 8 bases and 0 bases, in that order; junction bases with no gene match: 9. This CDR3 is CASSRVAGSSYNEQFF. The CDR3 coding sequence is TGTGCCAGTTCGAGGGTAGCGGGGAGCTCCTACAATGAGCAGTTCTTC.

A word on this clone: The same CDR3 also results from other DNA sequences found in this sample. The chain uses TRBV7-2 and TRBJ2-1; 8 nucleotides line up with TRBD1. V dropped 0 bases and J dropped 2; count of bases not matched to a gene: 3. The CDR3 runs 16 residues. The germline CDR1 and CDR2 sequences are SGHTA and FQGNSA. The CDR3 loop is CASSLASRGPYNEQFF. In DNA, the CDR3 is TGTGCCAGCAGCTTAGCATCCAGGGGGCCCTACAATGAGCAGTTCTTC.

This chain uses TRBV9 with TRBJ2-7; a weak D match, TRBD2 (6 bases). In germline, CDR1 is SGDLS, CDR2 YYNGEE. With 0 bases removed from V and 3 bases from J, the gap between germline ends came to 13 bases. This CDR3 spans 15 amino acids. DNA for the CDR3: TGTGCCAGCAGCGTAGGCGGGACTGAGTTCTACGAGCAGTACTTC. This translates into CASSVGGTEFYEQYF.

The V call is TRBV7-9, the J call TRBJ1-3; no firm D call. From germline, CDR1 is SEHNR and CDR2 FQNEAQ (reference sequence). The CDR3 is 14 amino acids. V lost 5 bases, J lost 4 bases, and 12 bases lay in between. CDR3 sequence: CASSQITIGNTIYF. CDR3 in DNA: TGTGCCAGCAGCCAAATTACCATCGGAAACACCATATATTTT.